Detailed here is one T cell receptor beta chain. Under the authors' procedure: For nucleated cells, counts were estimated from reference gene primer amplification. The repertoire was sequenced with immunoSEQ multiplex PCR; TCRdb's copy has only in-frame clones and lacks some. V and J calls and clone size follow that table, whereas D and trimming were derived from the DNA. This sample has about 47,000 clones, with 82% found just once. This entry comes from a study of blood T cell repertoires in COVID-19. Across the study: Whether acute or convalescent, the COVID-19 samples came from the United States, Italy and Spain. Nucleic acid was either cDNA or gDNA, and it came from T cells, B-cell-depleted T cells, or PBMCs.

Losses at the gene ends were 2 bases for V and 7 bases for J; bases not matched to a gene: 4. The CDR3 covers 15 residues. Germline loops: CDR1 MGHRA, CDR2 YSYEKL. The V call is TRBV4-1, the J call TRBJ2-7; TRBD2 agrees at 14 bases. Sequenced sample: peripheral blood. This sequence was found in a human donor with acute or convalescent COVID-19. The donor label of this sample is uncertain. CDR3 region: CASSQLGLAGEEQYF. CDR3 DNA: TGCGCCAGCAGCCAATTGGGACTAGCGGGGGAAGAGCAGTACTTC.